Included here is one TCR beta chain sequence, with context. Antigen unknown. At one boundary the junction diverges from the germline segment, which might be a read error. CDR1 is SGHAT, CDR2 FQNNGV, per germline. The CDR3 spans 14 residues. The source of the blood RNA was unsorted whole blood, and germline DNA was extracted as well. The sample is drawn from a study of tumor-infiltrating lymphocytes in primary liver carcinoma. Study-wide background: Sequencing of the samples generated roughly 3.65 to 7.13 million productive TCRbeta reads, with similar yields across tissue types. General study points: Samples were bulk unsorted, so CD4+ and CD8+ repertoires were not compared. For tumor-adjacent and tumor-blood pairs, overlap was less than that seen for tumor region pairs. Tumor specimens were characterized by a significantly higher top-250-clone fraction than blood (p = 0.039).

Total RNA amounting to 500 ng was the source from which TCR beta cDNA was made with a constant-region primer. Three nested multiplex PCR rounds, a slightly modified ARM-PCR method, built the TCR beta libraries. Researchers ran the first two PCR rounds for roughly 10 cycles each with TRBV1-TRBV30 forward primers and a C-beta reverse primer. TCRdb fed the multiplex PCR reads into MiXCR, producing one record per CDR3 protein. The sample holds almost 200,000 distinct CDR3 sequences, less than 65% seen once. The TCR sequence derives from a woman aged 60-75 years with primary liver carcinoma and hepatitis B virus infection. Sequenced material: peripheral blood. V gene TRBV11-2 combines with J gene TRBJ2-5; D is possibly TRBD1 or TRBD2 (5 bases each). The J call is in doubt because the DNA end fits TRBJ2-1 better. The CDR3 sequence: CASSLWGTDNEQFF. The CDR3 coding sequence is TGTGCAAGCAGCTTATGGGGGACCGACAATGAGCAGTTCTTC.